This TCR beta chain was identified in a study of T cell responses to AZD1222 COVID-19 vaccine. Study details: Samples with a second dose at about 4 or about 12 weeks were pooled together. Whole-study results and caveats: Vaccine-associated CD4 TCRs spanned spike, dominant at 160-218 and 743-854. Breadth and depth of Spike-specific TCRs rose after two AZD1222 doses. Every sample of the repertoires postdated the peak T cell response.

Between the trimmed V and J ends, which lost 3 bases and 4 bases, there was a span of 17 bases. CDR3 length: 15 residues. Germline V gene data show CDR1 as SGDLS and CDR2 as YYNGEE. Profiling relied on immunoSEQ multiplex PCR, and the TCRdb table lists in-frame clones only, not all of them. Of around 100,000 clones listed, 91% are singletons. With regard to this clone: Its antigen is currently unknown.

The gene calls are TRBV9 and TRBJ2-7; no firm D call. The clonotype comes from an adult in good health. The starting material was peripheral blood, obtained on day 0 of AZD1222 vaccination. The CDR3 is CASSADPALGYEQYF. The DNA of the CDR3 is TGTGCCAGCAGCGCAGATCCAGCCCTCGGTTACGAGCAGTACTTC. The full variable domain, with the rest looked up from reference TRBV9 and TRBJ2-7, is DSGVTQTPKHLITATGQRVTLRCSPRSGDLSVYWYQQSLDQGLQFLIQYYNGEERAKGNILERFSAQQFPDLHSELNLSSLELGDSALYFCASSADPALGYEQYFGPGTRLTVT.